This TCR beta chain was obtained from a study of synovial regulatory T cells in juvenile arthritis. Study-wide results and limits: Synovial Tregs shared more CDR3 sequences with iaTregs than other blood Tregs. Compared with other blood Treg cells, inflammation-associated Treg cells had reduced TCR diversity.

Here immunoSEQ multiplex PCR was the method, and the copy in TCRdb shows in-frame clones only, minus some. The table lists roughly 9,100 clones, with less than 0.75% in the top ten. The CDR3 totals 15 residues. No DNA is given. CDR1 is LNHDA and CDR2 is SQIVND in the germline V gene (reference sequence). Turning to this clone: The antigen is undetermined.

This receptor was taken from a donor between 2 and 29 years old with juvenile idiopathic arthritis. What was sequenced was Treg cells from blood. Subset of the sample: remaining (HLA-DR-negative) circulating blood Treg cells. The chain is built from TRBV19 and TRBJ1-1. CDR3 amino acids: CASSTDPYVSTEAFF.